This T cell receptor beta chain was captured by sequencing in a study of shared clonotypes between healthy human individuals. Genomic DNA belonging to each subset was distributed in equal measure over several immunoSEQ plates. Unsorted PBMC DNA underwent sequencing on ten immunoSEQ deep assay plates. Per the original methods: With immunoSEQ giving junction-only sequences and no quality scores, filtering differed. TCRdb's copy holds only in-frame clones and misses some; the assay was immunoSEQ multiplex PCR. V and J calls and clone size are given by that table; D and trimming were obtained from the DNA. The data contain roughly 450,000 clones, 79% of them singletons. Study-wide results and caveats: How much donors shared clonotypes was expected to be affected by sequencing depth.

Comments on this clone: Its cognate antigen is unknown.

The CDR3 is 14 residues long. Trimming removed 6 bases at V and 3 bases at J, with 12 bases between. Germline V CDR1 and CDR2: SNHLY, FYNNEI. The source is a woman aged 40 to 50 in good health. Some clones in this sample may be carry-over from other donors' samples. The chain carries TRBV2 and TRBJ2-1, with D unresolved. Sequenced input: PBMCs. CDR3 DNA sequence: TGTGCCAGCAGGGAATGGGAAGGCTACAATGAGCAGTTCTTC. It is translated as CASREWEGYNEQFF.